These 30 T cell receptor beta chains were sequenced from one sample in a study of blood T cell repertoires in COVID-19. Sequencing was performed with immunoSEQ multiplex PCR; in TCRdb, only in-frame clones are kept and a portion is missing. In the table there are about 200,000 clones, approximately 84% of which are singletons. The specimen was peripheral blood. The receptors come from a human donor with acute or convalescent COVID-19. The donor label of this sample is uncertain.

The V and J genes are TRBV29-1 and TRBJ2-3, with TRBD2 matching 9 bases. The CDR3 spans 13 residues. Per the germline V gene, CDR1 is SQVTM and CDR2 is ANQGSEA. With V trimmed by 3 bases and J by 8 bases, 6 bases remained unmatched. Here the CDR3 DNA reads TGCAGCGTTGATGCGGGGGGGAAAGGTACGCAGTATTTT. This encodes CSVDAGGKGTQYF.

V and J are TRBV5-6 and TRBJ2-7; the D is unclear. Per the germline V gene, CDR1 is SGHDT and CDR2 is YYEEEE. This CDR3 has 13 residues. V lost 0 bases to trimming and J lost 4 bases, with 8 bases between them. This CDR3 reads CASSLASLYEQYF. In DNA form, the CDR3 reads TGTGCCAGCAGCTTGGCCAGTTTATACGAGCAGTACTTC.

The V and J genes are TRBV6-6 and TRBJ1-4; 9 positions agree with TRBD1. The CDR3 contains 14 residues. The V segment lost 6 bases and the J segment 4 bases; nucleotides outside the gene matches: 3. Germline assignment: CDR1 MNHNY and CDR2 SVGAGI (reference sequence). The CDR3 protein is CASRPGQGNEKLFF. The CDR3 region has the DNA TGTGCCAGCAGACCGGGACAGGGTAATGAAAAACTGTTTTTT.

V usage is TRBV24-1 and J usage is TRBJ2-3; TRBD2 agrees at 8 bases. Losses at the gene ends were 3 bases for V and 10 bases for J; bases not matched to a gene: 8. Per germline, CDR1 KGHDR and CDR2 SFDVKD. The CDR3 is 14 residues long. CDR3 DNA sequence: TGTGCCACCAGTGATGAGGTAGCGGGATCGGCGCAGTATTTT. It yields the protein CATSDEVAGSAQYF.

This clone was counted only a few times. This sequence joins TRBV12-3 or TRBV12-4 and TRBJ2-7; D uncertain. V lost 2 bases, J lost 6 bases, and 8 bases lay in between. This CDR3 is 12 amino acids long. CDR3 sequence (DNA): TGTGCCAGCAGTTTATCAGGAATCGAGCAGTACTTC. Translating it yields CASSLSGIEQYF.

The chain has TRBV5-1 and TRBJ2-1, with D unclear. This CDR3 is 15 amino acids long. Trimming left V 6 bases short and J 4 bases short, with 17 bases between. The germline CDR1 and CDR2 sequences are SGHRS and YFSETQ. The CDR3, as DNA: TGCGCCAGCACCCTAGAACCCTCCGGATACAATGAGCAGTTCTTC. The encoded protein is CASTLEPSGYNEQFF.

This chain joins TRBV9 and TRBJ1-2, with a possible D match to TRBD1 (5 bases). Between the trimmed V and J ends, which lost 4 bases and 5 bases, there was a span of 15 bases. The CDR3 is 14 residues long. From germline, CDR1 is SGDLS and CDR2 YYNGEE. CDR3 residues: CASSLRATSYGYTF. As DNA, the CDR3 is TGTGCCAGCAGCCTCAGGGCGACGTCTTATGGCTACACCTTC.

The gene calls are TRBV3-1 (or the pseudogene TRBV3-2) and TRBJ2-3; possible D gene TRBD2, 6 bases. Trimming shortened V by 1 base and J by 5 bases, and 19 bases separated the two germline ends. This CDR3 contains 17 residues. The germline CDR1 and CDR2 sequences are LGHDT and YNNKEL (reference sequence). This CDR3 is CASSQGDLAGSGDTQYF. Here the CDR3 DNA reads TGTGCCAGCAGCCAAGGTGATCTGGCGGGATCAGGAGATACGCAGTATTTT.

The chain recombines TRBV30 with TRBJ2-3; 9 bases map to TRBD2. Germline V CDR1 and CDR2: GTSNPN, SVGIG (reference sequence). V shed 4 bases and J 6 bases; nucleotides not matched to a gene: 5. The CDR3 has 13 amino acids. The CDR3 sequence: CAWNLAGRDTQYF. DNA of the CDR3: TGTGCCTGGAACCTAGCGGGAAGGGATACGCAGTATTTT. Together with reference TRBV30 and TRBJ2-3, the CDR3 gives the full variable domain: SQTIHQWPATLVQPVGSPLSLECTVEGTSNPNLYWYRQAAGRGLQLLFYSVGIGQISSEVPQNLSASRPQDRQFILSSKKLLLSDSGFYLCAWNLAGRDTQYFGPGTRLTVL.

The chain carries TRBV10-1 and TRBJ1-4; tentatively, D is TRBD1 (5 bases). The V end lost 0 bases, the J end lost 7 bases, and 12 bases lay between the germline ends. Per the germline V gene, CDR1 is WNHNN and CDR2 is SYGVQD (reference sequence). This CDR3 contains 15 residues. The CDR3 DNA reads TGCGCCAGCAGTGAGTCGTCGGGGGTCGGTGAAAAACTGTTTTTT. Encoded protein: CASSESSGVGEKLFF.

This clone showed up just once. In DNA, the CDR3 is TGTGCCAGCAGCTACAGTGACAATGAGCAGTTCTTC. This sequence encodes CASSYSDNEQFF. This chain joins TRBV2 and TRBJ2-1; D is unresolved. In germline, CDR1 is SNHLY, CDR2 FYNNEI. V was cut by 6 bases and J by 5 bases, with 8 bases left in between. The CDR3 covers 12 residues.

This chain links TRBV6-1 with TRBJ1-5; TRBD1 agrees at 9 bases. From germline, CDR1 is MNHNS and CDR2 SASEGT. CDR3 length: 15 amino acids. V shed 0 bases, J shed 6 bases, and the junction held 3 bases outside the gene matches. CDR3: CASSEAGQGFQPQHF. CDR3 coding DNA: TGTGCCAGCAGTGAAGCGGGACAGGGTTTTCAGCCCCAGCATTTT.

Note on this clone: Compared with germline, one end of the junction differs, possibly owing to a read error. The V and J genes are TRBV24-1 and TRBJ1-5, with D unresolved. CDR3 length: 14 residues. The germline CDR1 and CDR2 sequences are KGHDR and SFDVKD. The CDR3 loop reads CATSAEYSNRPQHF. DNA of the CDR3: TGTGCCACCAGTGCCGAGTATAGCAATCGGCCCCAGCATTTT.

The J gene is TRBJ1-6, the V gene TRBV6-5; 8 bases are a match to TRBD1. This CDR3 comprises 14 residues. The junction had 7 bases not matched to a gene; V was cut back by 8 bases and J by 7 bases. Germline-derived CDR1 and CDR2 are MNHEY and SVGAGI. CDR3 in DNA: TGTGCCAGCTGCGCGACAGGGGTCAATTCACCCCTCCACTTT. It yields the protein CASCATGVNSPLHF.

The V call is TRBV7-3, the J call TRBJ2-3, with TRBD1 matching over 12 bases. CDR1 SGHTA and CDR2 FQGTGA come from the germline V gene. The CDR3 has 16 residues. J gave up 2 bases and V 5 bases, and 5 bases lay outside the gene matches. CDR3 sequence reads: CASSPGTGGYTDTQYF. Here the CDR3 DNA reads TGTGCCAGCAGCCCGGGGACAGGGGGCTACACAGATACGCAGTATTTT. The variable domain in full, with the rest retrieved from reference TRBV7-3 and TRBJ2-3, is GAGVSQTPSNKVTEKGKYVELRCDPISGHTALYWYRQSLGQGPEFLIYFQGTGAADDSGLPNDRFFAVRPEGSVSTLKIQRTERGDSAVYLCASSPGTGGYTDTQYFGPGTRLTVL.

The rearrangement links TRBV7-6 to TRBJ1-4; a weak D match, TRBD1 (6 bases). Trimming shortened V by 0 bases and J by 2 bases, and 19 bases separated the two germline ends. The CDR3 contains 19 residues. Germline CDR1 SGHVS, CDR2 FNYEAQ. CDR3 nucleotide sequence: TGTGCCAGCAGCTTAGCGTCGAAAAGGGGGAAGGCGACTAATGAAAAACTGTTTTTT. It translates to CASSLASKRGKATNEKLFF. The variable domain in full, completed from reference TRBV7-6 and TRBJ1-4, reads GAGVSQSPRYKVTKRGQDVALRCDPISGHVSLYWYRQALGQGPEFLTYFNYEAQQDKSGLPNDRFSAERPEGSISTLTIQRTEQRDSAMYRCASSLASKRGKATNEKLFFGSGTQLSVL.

The V gene is TRBV9, the J gene TRBJ2-3; 8 bases agree with TRBD2. The CDR3 sequence is 16 residues long. Losses at the gene ends were 6 bases for V and 2 bases for J; bases not matched to a gene: 11. Germline CDR1 and CDR2: SGDLS and YYNGEE. The CDR3 spells CASTLGSSGVTDTQYF. DNA for the CDR3: TGTGCCAGCACCCTAGGGAGTAGCGGGGTCACAGATACGCAGTATTTT.

The chain is built from TRBV27 and TRBJ2-1, with TRBD2 matching over 8 bases. In germline, CDR1 is MNHEY, CDR2 SMNVEV (reference sequence). Trimming took 6 bases from V and 4 from J; bases not matched to a gene: 2. CDR3 length: 13 residues. CDR3 in DNA: TGTGCCAGCAGGGGCGGGGGGTACAATGAGCAGTTCTTC. It specifies CASRGGGYNEQFF.

The rearrangement links TRBV11-1 to TRBJ1-2; TRBD1 is a possible D gene (5 bases). Germline V gene sequence: CDR1 SGHAT, CDR2 FQDESV (reference sequence). CDR3 length equals 13 residues. V lost 5 bases and J 1 base, leaving 8 bases between the germline ends. CDR3 sequence: CASSHRINYGYTF. The CDR3 bases are TGTGCCAGCAGCCACAGGATTAACTATGGCTACACCTTC.

The chain combines TRBV6-5 with TRBJ2-7; 10 bases fit TRBD2. This CDR3 spans 15 amino acids. Germline V gene data show CDR1 as MNHEY and CDR2 as SVGAGI. V was pared by 2 bases and J by 2 bases, with 3 bases of the junction left unmatched. Here the CDR3 reads CASSYGLAGAYEQYF. As DNA, the CDR3 is TGTGCCAGCAGTTACGGGCTAGCGGGAGCCTACGAGCAGTACTTC.

In its sample, this clone was seen a few times. The rearrangement links TRBV5-1 to TRBJ1-1; weak D call: TRBD1 (6 bases). Looked up from germline, CDR1 is SGHRS and CDR2 is YFSETQ. Trimming pared 4 bases from V and 5 bases from J, leaving 18 bases between. The CDR3 has 15 amino acids. The DNA of the CDR3 is TGCGCCAGCAGCCCGGGACCTAACCAGGGGACTGAAGCTTTCTTT. It encodes CASSPGPNQGTEAFF.

The V and J genes are TRBV5-1 and TRBJ2-1; 7 bases map to TRBD1. Per germline, CDR1 SGHRS and CDR2 YFSETQ. V trimming: 7 bases; J trimming: 11 bases; junction bases outside the gene matches: 9. This CDR3 has 12 residues. Written as DNA, the CDR3 is TGCGCCAGCGGATCGGGACAGCCAAAGCAGTTCTTC. It codes for CASGSGQPKQFF.

The CDR3 region is CASSYPQGQLNTEAFF. CDR3 sequence (DNA): TGTGCCAGCAGTTACCCCCAGGGACAGCTGAACACTGAAGCTTTCTTT. The chain joins TRBV6-2 or TRBV6-3 to TRBJ1-1, with 7 positions matching TRBD1. The CDR3 totals 16 residues. The germline V gene has CDR1 MNHEY and CDR2 SVGEGT. V shed 2 bases and J 0 bases; nucleotides not matched to a gene: 6.

The rearrangement links TRBV29-1 to TRBJ2-1; a weak D match, TRBD2 (6 bases). V shed 2 bases and J shed 4 bases, with 12 bases lying between them. The germline V gene has CDR1 SQVTM and CDR2 ANQGSEA. The CDR3 consists of 14 residues. The CDR3 coding sequence is TGCAGCGTTGAACGGGAGCAGGTATACAATGAGCAGTTCTTC. Translating gives CSVEREQVYNEQFF.

The chain couples TRBV19 to TRBJ1-5, with TRBD1 as a possible D gene (5 bases). V shed 4 bases and J shed 2 bases, with 15 bases lying between them. Germline-derived CDR1 and CDR2 are LNHDA and SQIVND (reference sequence). There are 16 residues in the CDR3. DNA for the CDR3: TGTGCCAGTAGTAATCGGCCGGGGGTGGGCAATCAGCCCCAGCATTTT. Translation gives CASSNRPGVGNQPQHF.

J is TRBJ1-2 and V is TRBV2; D may be TRBD1 (6 bases). Germline-derived CDR1 and CDR2 are SNHLY and FYNNEI. Trimming left V 0 bases short and J 7 bases short, with 18 bases between. The CDR3 covers 16 residues. In DNA, the CDR3 is TGTGCCAGCAGTGAAGCTCGTCAGGGGACGATCGGTGGCTACACCTTC. It specifies CASSEARQGTIGGYTF.

The CDR3 sequence: CASSPMTSGSYEQFF. The CDR3 DNA sequence: TGCGCCAGCAGCCCGATGACTAGCGGGAGTTATGAGCAGTTCTTC. The rearrangement uses TRBV5-1 and TRBJ2-1; 12 bases line up with TRBD2. Losses at the gene ends were 4 bases for V and 8 bases for J; bases not matched to a gene: 7. Germline V gene lookup returns CDR1 SGHRS and CDR2 YFSETQ. The CDR3 covers 15 residues.

The J gene is TRBJ2-2, the V gene TRBV3-1 (or the pseudogene TRBV3-2); TRBD2 matches at 10 bases. CDR1 and CDR2 (germline): LGHDT, YNNKEL (reference sequence). The CDR3 contains 16 residues. The V segment lost 2 bases and the J segment 4 bases; nucleotides outside the gene matches: 4. DNA of the CDR3: TGTGCCAGCAGCCAACCGGGACTAGCGCCCACCGGGGAGCTGTTTTTT. This codes for CASSQPGLAPTGELFF.

V is TRBV10-3 and J is TRBJ1-2, with TRBD1 as a possible D gene (6 bases). The CDR3 sequence is 13 residues long. The germline V gene has CDR1 ENHRY and CDR2 SYGVKD. Trimming cost V 10 bases and J 6 bases, with 18 bases left between them. CDR3 coding DNA: TGTGCCACCCTGATGGGGACATCTCATGGCTACACCTTC. Translated, it gives CATLMGTSHGYTF.

The chain employs TRBV11-3 and TRBJ2-5, with D perhaps matching TRBD1 (7 bases). Germline loops: CDR1 SGHNT, CDR2 YENEEA. There are 16 residues in the CDR3. Trimming stripped 1 base from V and 2 bases from J, with 14 bases between. The CDR3 region has the DNA TGTGCCAGCAGCTTAGGCTACGCAGGGGGGCAAGAGACCCAGTACTTC. Amino acids: CASSLGYAGGQETQYF.